Detailed here is one T cell receptor beta chain. The sample belongs to a study of beta chain features in type 1 diabetes. Isolation of CD4+ naive, central memory, regulatory and stem cell-like memory cells was achieved by sorting via CD45RO/CCR7/CD25/CD127/CD95/CD27. As every portion of the isolated RNA was reverse transcribed, the sequencing read expressed TCRB transcripts. TCRdb's table, derived via immunoSEQ multiplex PCR, lists solely in-frame clones and lacks some. The top ten clones hold almost 0.065% of a sample with approximately 470,000 clones, approximately 28% of them seen once. With 5 bases clipped from V and 8 bases from J, the junction kept 1 base outside the gene matches. The CDR3 has 11 amino acids. Germline V gives CDR1 SEHNR, CDR2 FQNEAQ (reference sequence).

The chain is built from TRBV7-9 and TRBJ1-2; 8 nucleotides align to TRBD1. The sequenced sample was naive CD4+ T cells from blood. This TCR came from a man between 18 and 35 years old in good health. The CDR3 nucleotides read TGTGCCAGCAGCGACAGGGGCGGCTACACCTTC. This gives the protein CASSDRGGYTF.